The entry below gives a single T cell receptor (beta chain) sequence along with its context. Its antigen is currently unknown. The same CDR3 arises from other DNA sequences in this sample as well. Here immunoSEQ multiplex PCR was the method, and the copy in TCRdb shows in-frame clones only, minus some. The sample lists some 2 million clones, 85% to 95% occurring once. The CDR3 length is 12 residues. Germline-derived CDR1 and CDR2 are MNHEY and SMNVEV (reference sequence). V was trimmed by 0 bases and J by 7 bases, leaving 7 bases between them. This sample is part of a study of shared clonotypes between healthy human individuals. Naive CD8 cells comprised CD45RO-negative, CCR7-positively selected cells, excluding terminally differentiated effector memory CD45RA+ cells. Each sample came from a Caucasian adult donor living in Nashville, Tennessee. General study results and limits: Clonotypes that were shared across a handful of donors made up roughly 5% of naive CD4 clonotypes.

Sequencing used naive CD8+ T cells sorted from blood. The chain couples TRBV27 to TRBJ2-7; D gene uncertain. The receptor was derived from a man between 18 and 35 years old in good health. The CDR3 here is CASSLSGSEQYF. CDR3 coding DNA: TGTGCCAGCAGTTTATCCGGGTCAGAGCAGTACTTC.